These T cell receptor beta chains were read from a single sample in a study of T-cell memory formation after mild COVID-19. From the 5' RACE reads, TCRdb called clonotypes with MiXCR, one entry per CDR3 protein. The sample has some 440,000 distinct CDR3 sequences; approximately 25% are singletons. Material for sequencing was PBMCs or a T cell subset sorted from them (not recorded which). These receptors were obtained from an adult woman who had mild COVID-19 (a few samples of this study predate the infection). Cell type and time point are not known. Both conserved end residues are part of each CDR3. The D gene is left open where the match is weak. The size field is filled for only some rows; it gives once, few, many or a size class.

j_call v_call clone_size d_call cdr3_nt cdr3_aa
TRBJ2-5 TRBV5-1 . TRBD2 TGCGCCAGCAGGACTGGACCGGGGGGGACCCAGTACTTC CASRTGPGGTQYF
TRBJ1-1 TRBV11-2 few . TGTGCCAGCAGCTTATGGGACGGCGGGAACACTGAAGCTTTCTTT CASSLWDGGNTEAFF
TRBJ2-1 TRBV24-1 . . TGTGCCACCGCAGCTACAGGGTTCAGCGAGCAGTTCTTC CATAATGFSEQFF
TRBJ2-5 TRBV12-3/TRBV12-4 . TRBD1 TGTGCCAGCAGCGACAGGGGGCGCGGGGAGACCCAGTACTTC CASSDRGRGETQYF
TRBJ2-7 TRBV7-2 many . TGTGCCAGCAGCCTATATTACGAGCAGTACTTC CASSLYYEQYF
TRBJ2-5 TRBV29-1 . . TGCAGCGTTGAGTCCGGGGCGGGAGAGACCCAGTACTTC CSVESGAGETQYF
TRBJ1-1 TRBV5-1 . . TGCGCCAGCAGCTTGGGGGCCAGCAACACTGAAGCTTTCTTT CASSLGASNTEAFF
TRBJ2-1 TRBV12-3/TRBV12-4 few . TGTGCCAGCAGTCCGAGACTCCCGAGCTCCTACAATGAGCAGTTCTTC CASSPRLPSSYNEQFF
TRBJ1-5 TRBV6-1 . . TGTGCCAGCCTAGGGCAGGGCCCCAATCAGCCCCAGCATTTT CASLGQGPNQPQHF
TRBJ2-5 TRBV5-1 . TRBD2 TGCGCCAGCAGCGCTGAGGGACTAGCGGGAAAAGAGACCCAGTACTTC CASSAEGLAGKETQYF
TRBJ2-7 TRBV7-9 . . TGTGCCAGCAGCGGGACACTCACCTACGAGCAGTACTTC CASSGTLTYEQYF
TRBJ2-1 TRBV7-2 . . TGTGCCAGCAGCTTTTCAAGGTTGGTATCCTACAATGAGCAGTTCTTC CASSFSRLVSYNEQFF
TRBJ2-7 TRBV12-3/TRBV12-4 few . TGTGCCAGCAGCCAGACACCTTCCGAGCAGTACTTC CASSQTPSEQYF
TRBJ2-3 TRBV12-3/TRBV12-4 few TRBD2 TGTGCCAGCGCCGGGGGGGCAGATACGCAGTATTTT CASAGGADTQYF
TRBJ2-1 TRBV7-9 few . TGTGCCAGCAGCCGCGGGGGCGCTAGGAGACCTGAGCAGTTCTTC CASSRGGARRPEQFF
TRBJ2-7 TRBV7-2 few TRBD1 TGTGCCAGCAGCGATGACAGGGGTACTTACGAGCAGTACTTC CASSDDRGTYEQYF
TRBJ2-1 TRBV6-9 . TRBD2 TGTGCCGAGCGGGAGAAAGTTTCCTACAATGAGCAGTTCTTC CAEREKVSYNEQFF
TRBJ2-7 TRBV6-2/TRBV6-3 . . TGTGCCAGCAGTTCCTTCCGGGACATCCTCTCCTACGAGCAGTACTTC CASSSFRDILSYEQYF
TRBJ1-1 TRBV4-3 . . TGCGCCAGCAGCCGAAGGGACGGCACTGAAGCTTTCTTT CASSRRDGTEAFF
TRBJ2-7 TRBV7-6 . TRBD2 TGTGCCAGCAGCACGCTAGCGGGAGTAGGCGAGCAGTACTTC CASSTLAGVGEQYF
TRBJ1-5 TRBV20-1 few TRBD1 TGCAGTGCCCGCTTGACAGGGGGCCAGCCCCAGCATTTT CSARLTGGQPQHF
TRBJ1-2 TRBV29-1 . . TGCAGCGTTGAAGGCAGGGCGGGCTATGGCTACACCTTC CSVEGRAGYGYTF
TRBJ2-5 TRBV7-7 . TRBD2 TGTGCTAGCAGCTCGACCCTAGCGGGAGGGCCGGTGCGAGAGACCCAGTACTTC CASSSTLAGGPVRETQYF
TRBJ2-3 TRBV13 few . TGTGCCAGCAGCCGCCAAAGGACTTCGAAGGCAGATACGCAGTATTTT CASSRQRTSKADTQYF
TRBJ2-7 TRBV12-3/TRBV12-4 few . TGTGCCAGCAGCCTCTCGCAGCGAAACTACGAGCAGTACTTC CASSLSQRNYEQYF
TRBJ2-3 TRBV7-6 . TRBD2 TGTGCCAGCAGGGCCCGTGGACTAGATTCAGATACGCAGTATTTT CASRARGLDSDTQYF
TRBJ2-2 TRBV6-5 . TRBD2 TGTGCCAGCAGTTACTCGATTGAAGAACTAGCGGGAGGGGTCGGGGAGCTGTTTTTT CASSYSIEELAGGVGELFF
TRBJ2-2 TRBV14 . TRBD1 TGTGCCAGCAGCCAAGGACAGGGAAAATTTTTT CASSQGQGKFF
TRBJ2-1 TRBV6-5 . . TGTGCCAGCGGCCCCGGAGGCGTCGGTTACAATGAGCAGTTCTTC CASGPGGVGYNEQFF
TRBJ1-5 TRBV7-2 . . TGTGCCAGCAGCTCCCTAAATCAGCCCCAGCATTTT CASSSLNQPQHF
TRBJ1-1 TRBV10-3 . . TGTGCCACCAGAGAGAACACTGAAGCTTTCTTT CATRENTEAFF
TRBJ2-1 TRBV4-1 few . TGCGCCAGCAGCCTGGGAACGGACCAGTTCTTC CASSLGTDQFF
TRBJ2-7 TRBV15 few . TGTGCCACTTCCCTCGACCGCTACGAGCAGTACTTC CATSLDRYEQYF
TRBJ2-7 TRBV5-1 . . TGCGCCAGCAGGACCGACAGGAACTCCTACGAGCAGTACTTC CASRTDRNSYEQYF
TRBJ2-5 TRBV7-9 . . TGTGCCAGCAGCCCACAGAACCAAGAGACCCAGTACTTC CASSPQNQETQYF
TRBJ1-1 TRBV30 . . TGTGCCTGGAGTAGGTTTGGGAATCCGAACACTGAAGCTTTCTTT CAWSRFGNPNTEAFF
TRBJ2-5 TRBV24-1 few TRBD1 TGTGCCACCAGAGGACAGGGATGGGAGACCCAGTACTTC CATRGQGWETQYF
TRBJ2-7 TRBV20-1 . . TGCAGTGCTGAGAGGGCCCCGGGTCAGTACTTC CSAERAPGQYF
TRBJ2-1 TRBV4-1 many . TGTGCCAGCAGCCAAGTTACGGCCTACAATGAGCAGTTCTTC CASSQVTAYNEQFF
TRBJ2-1 TRBV5-1 few . TGCGCCAGCAGCTTGGACAGGGTAGGGTACAATGAGCAGTTCTTC CASSLDRVGYNEQFF
TRBJ2-5 TRBV7-9 . . TGTGCCAGCAGCTTAGTTCGGCCAGCCTCAGAGACCCAGTACTTC CASSLVRPASETQYF
TRBJ2-1 TRBV6-1 few . TGTGCCAGCAGTGACGGCGGCCTCCAACGGCGGTTCTTC CASSDGGLQRRFF
TRBJ2-3 TRBV7-6 few TRBD2 TGTGCCAGCAGCCCCCTGGGGGGGGAGAGGGCAGATACGCAGTATTTT CASSPLGGERADTQYF
TRBJ2-5 TRBV5-1 few TRBD1 TGCGCCAGCTCCCGAGGGAAGGCGGGACAGGGGCTGGAGACCCAGTACTTC CASSRGKAGQGLETQYF
TRBJ2-7 TRBV12-3/TRBV12-4 . . TGTGCCAGCAGTTTTTGGGGTTACGAGCAGTACTTC CASSFWGYEQYF